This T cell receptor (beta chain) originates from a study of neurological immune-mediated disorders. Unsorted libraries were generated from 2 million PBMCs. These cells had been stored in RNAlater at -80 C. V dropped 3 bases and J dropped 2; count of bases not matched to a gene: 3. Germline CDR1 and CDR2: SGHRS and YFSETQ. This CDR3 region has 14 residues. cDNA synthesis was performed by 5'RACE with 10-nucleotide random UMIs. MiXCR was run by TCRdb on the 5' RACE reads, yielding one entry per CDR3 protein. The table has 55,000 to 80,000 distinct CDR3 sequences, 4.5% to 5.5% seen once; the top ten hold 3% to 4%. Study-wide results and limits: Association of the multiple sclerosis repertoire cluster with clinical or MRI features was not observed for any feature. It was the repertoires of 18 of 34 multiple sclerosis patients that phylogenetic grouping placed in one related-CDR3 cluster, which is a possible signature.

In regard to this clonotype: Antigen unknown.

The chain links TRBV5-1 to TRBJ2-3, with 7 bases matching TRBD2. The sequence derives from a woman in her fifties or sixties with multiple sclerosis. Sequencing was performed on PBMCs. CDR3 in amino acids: CASSSGLTTDTQYF. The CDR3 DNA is TGCGCCAGCAGCTCGGGACTAACCACAGATACGCAGTATTTT.